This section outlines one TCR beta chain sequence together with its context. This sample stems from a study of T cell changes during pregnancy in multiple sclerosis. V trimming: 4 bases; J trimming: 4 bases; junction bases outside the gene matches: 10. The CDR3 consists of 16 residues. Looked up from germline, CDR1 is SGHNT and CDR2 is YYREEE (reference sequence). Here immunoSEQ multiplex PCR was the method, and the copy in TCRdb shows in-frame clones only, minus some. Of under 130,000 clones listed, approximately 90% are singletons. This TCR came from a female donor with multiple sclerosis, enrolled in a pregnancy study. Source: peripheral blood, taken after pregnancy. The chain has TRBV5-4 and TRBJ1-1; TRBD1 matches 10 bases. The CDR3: CASSDPGQGLGTEAFF. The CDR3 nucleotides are TGTGCCAGCAGCGACCCGGGACAGGGGCTTGGCACTGAAGCTTTCTTT.